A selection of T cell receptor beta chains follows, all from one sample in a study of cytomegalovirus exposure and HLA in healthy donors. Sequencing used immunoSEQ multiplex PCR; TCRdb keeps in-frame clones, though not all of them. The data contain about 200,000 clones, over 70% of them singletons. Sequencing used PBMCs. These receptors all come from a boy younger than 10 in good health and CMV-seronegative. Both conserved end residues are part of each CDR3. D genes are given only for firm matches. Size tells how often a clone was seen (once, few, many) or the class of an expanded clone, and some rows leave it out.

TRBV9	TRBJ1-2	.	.	CASSVDQGSSYGYTF	TGTGCCAGCAGCGTAGACCAGGGCTCGAGCTATGGCTACACCTTC
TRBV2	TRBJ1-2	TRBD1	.	CASNPGQGAGYTF	TGTGCCAGCAACCCGGGACAGGGGGCTGGCTACACCTTC
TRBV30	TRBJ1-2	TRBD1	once	CAWKTGGEGYTF	TGTGCCTGGAAGACAGGGGGGGAGGGCTACACCTTC
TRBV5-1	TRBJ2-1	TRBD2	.	CASIVAGSLYNEQLF	TGCGCCAGCATCGTAGCGGGGAGCCTCTACAATGAGCAGCTCTTC
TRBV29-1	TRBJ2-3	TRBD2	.	CSPQRERADTQYF	TGCAGCCCTCAGCGGGAGCGGGCAGATACGCAGTATTTT
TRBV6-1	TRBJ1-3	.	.	CASNRGDENTIYF	TGTGCCAGCAATCGAGGTGATGAAAACACCATATATTTT
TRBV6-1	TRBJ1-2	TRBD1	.	CASTDRGRGYGYTF	TGTGCCAGCACCGACAGGGGGCGCGGCTATGGCTACACCTTC
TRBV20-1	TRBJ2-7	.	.	CSATRSDEQYF	TGCAGTGCCACGAGGTCGGACGAGCAGTACTTC
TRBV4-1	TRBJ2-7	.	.	CASSQGSSSSEQYF	TGCGCCAGCAGCCAAGGGTCTAGCAGCAGTGAGCAGTACTTC
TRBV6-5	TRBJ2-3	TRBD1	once	CASSYGRGLDTQYF	TGTGCCAGCAGTTATGGCAGGGGGCTGGATACGCAGTATTTT
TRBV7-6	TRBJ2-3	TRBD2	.	CASSLTTRAGADTQYF	TGTGCCAGCAGCTTAACCACGAGGGCGGGGGCAGATACGCAGTATTTT
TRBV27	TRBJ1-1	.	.	CASSLRGWAQNTEAFF	TGTGCCAGCAGTTTGAGGGGGTGGGCCCAGAACACTGAAGCTTTCTTT
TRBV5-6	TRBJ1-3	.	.	CASSLGAGNTIYF	TGTGCCAGCAGCTTAGGGGCTGGAAACACCATATATTTT
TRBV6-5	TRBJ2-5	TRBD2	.	CASSWTSGGLQETQYF	TGTGCCAGCAGTTGGACTAGCGGGGGCCTACAAGAGACCCAGTACTTC
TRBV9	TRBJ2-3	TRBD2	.	CASSGGRTSGRRVADTQYF	TGTGCCAGCAGCGGGGGGAGGACTAGCGGGCGGAGGGTTGCAGATACGCAGTATTTT
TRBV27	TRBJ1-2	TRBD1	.	CASGRITGAGYTF	TGTGCCAGCGGCCGAATCACAGGGGCTGGCTACACCTTC
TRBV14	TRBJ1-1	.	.	CASSQVGVLNTEAFF	TGTGCCAGCAGCCAAGTAGGAGTGCTGAACACTGAAGCTTTCTTT
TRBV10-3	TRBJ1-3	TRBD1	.	CAISTGVGNTIYF	TGTGCCATCAGCACAGGGGTAGGAAACACCATATATTTT
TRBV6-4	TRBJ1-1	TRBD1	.	CASSDEGAGTEAFF	TGTGCCAGCAGTGACGAGGGGGCAGGCACTGAAGCTTTCTTT
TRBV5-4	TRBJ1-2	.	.	CASSFGTPMQGYTF	TGTGCCAGCAGCTTCGGGACACCCATGCAGGGCTACACCTTC
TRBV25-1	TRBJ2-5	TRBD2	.	CASSEGLAGRETQYF	TGTGCCAGCAGTGAAGGACTAGCGGGAAGGGAGACCCAGTACTTC
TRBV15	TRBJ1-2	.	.	CATSRVAGRYGYTF	TGTGCCACCAGCAGAGTGGCAGGGCGCTATGGCTACACCTTC
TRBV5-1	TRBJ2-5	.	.	CASSLGSGDAETQYF	TGCGCCAGCAGCTTGGGGTCAGGGGATGCAGAGACCCAGTACTTC
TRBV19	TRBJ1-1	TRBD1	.	CATLTVGTGSGNTEAFF	TGTGCCACCTTAACGGTAGGGACAGGGTCTGGGAACACTGAAGCTTTCTTT
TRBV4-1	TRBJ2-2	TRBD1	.	CASSLQGAEGTGELFF	TGCGCCAGCAGCCTACAGGGGGCTGAGGGCACCGGGGAGCTGTTTTTT
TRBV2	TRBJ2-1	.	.	CASPPRGRVSSYNEQFF	TGTGCCAGCCCACCCCGGGGAAGGGTATCTTCCTACAATGAGCAGTTCTTC
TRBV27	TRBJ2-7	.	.	CASSATGTRPYEQYF	TGTGCCAGCAGTGCCACCGGGACAAGACCCTACGAGCAGTACTTC